Each of the 5 T cell receptor beta chains below was sequenced from the same sample in a study of CD8 T cells in Susac syndrome. The RNA input was roughly 0.45 to 1 ug, and it was reverse transcribed with random hexamers. TCRdb re-called the immunoSEQ multiplex PCR reads with MiXCR, one entry per CDR3 protein. In the table there are under 200,000 distinct CDR3 sequences, roughly 95% of which are singletons. Sample: CD4+ T cells from PBMCs. The receptors come from a human donor in good health.

This rearrangement joins TRBV12-3 or TRBV12-4 to TRBJ2-3; unclear D gene. The CDR3 loop spans 14 amino acids. V was trimmed by 4 bases and J by 0 bases, leaving 8 bases between them. The CDR3 protein is CASSSGLSTDTQYF. The DNA for the CDR3 is TGTGCCAGCAGTTCCGGATTAAGCACAGATACGCAGTATTTT.

The genes are TRBV7-8 and TRBJ2-4; D perhaps matches TRBD2 (5 bases). V gave up 3 bases and J gave up 7 bases, with 13 bases separating them. Looked up from germline, CDR1 is SGHVS and CDR2 is FQNEAQ. The length of the CDR3 is 14 residues. CDR3 coding DNA: TGTGCCAGCAGCTTTGACGACTATGGGAACATTCAGTACTTC. Protein: CASSFDDYGNIQYF.

For the CDR3, the DNA is TGCAGCGTTGCTTTATTCGGGGCCCCGAACACTGAAGCTTTCTTT. Protein: CSVALFGAPNTEAFF. The chain combines TRBV29-1 with TRBJ1-1; tentatively, D is TRBD1 (5 bases). Deletions cut 4 bases from V and 1 base from J, with 16 bases between. Germline assignment: CDR1 SQVTM and CDR2 ANQGSEA. This CDR3 is 15 amino acids long.

In this sample, this clonotype turned up once. The chain combines TRBV7-6 with TRBJ2-5; 7 positions agree with TRBD1. The V and J ends lost 5 bases and 1 base, in that order; junction bases with no gene match: 4. The CDR3 consists of 14 residues. CDR1 SGHVS and CDR2 FNYEAQ come from the germline V gene. The CDR3 region is CASSIGQVQETQYF. The CDR3 DNA follows: TGTGCCAGCAGCATCGGACAGGTCCAAGAGACCCAGTACTTC.

The chain recombines TRBV4-3 with TRBJ2-7; 9 bases match TRBD2. Germline V gives CDR1 LGHNA, CDR2 YSLEER. The CDR3 is 15 amino acids. Trimming removed 0 bases from V and 6 bases from J; junction bases left unmatched: 6. The CDR3 nucleotides are TGCGCCAGCAGCCAAGATACAGGGCGGGGGGGCGAGCAGTACTTC. Translation gives CASSQDTGRGGEQYF.